Shown below are 13 T cell receptor beta chains from a single sample sequenced in a study of long-term antiretroviral therapy in people with HIV. Researchers report immunoSEQ v3.0 was run at survey level. TCRdb's table, derived via immunoSEQ multiplex PCR, lists solely in-frame clones and lacks some. Of 34,000 or so clones detected, 82% appear once; the ten largest clones hold about 5.7%. This sample comprised unsorted PBMCs, obtained 0.6 years after starting antiretroviral therapy. All receptors derive from a young man with HIV.

The chain has TRBV7-2 and TRBJ2-1; tentatively, D is TRBD1 or TRBD2 (5 bases each). The CDR3 totals 11 residues. The germline V gene encodes CDR1 SGHTA and CDR2 FQGNSA. The V gene lost 4 bases and the J gene lost 10 bases, with 8 bases spanning the gap. The CDR3 DNA follows: TGTGCCAGCAGCTCGGGGCGGGAGCAGTTCTTC. As protein: CASSSGREQFF.

J is TRBJ1-4 and V is TRBV7-2; D unresolved. V dropped 3 bases and J dropped 0 bases, with 2 bases sitting between them. The germline CDR1 and CDR2 sequences are SGHTA and FQGNSA. The CDR3 extends over 13 amino acids. CDR3 DNA: TGTGCCAGCAGCTTTTCAACTAATGAAAAACTGTTTTTT. It encodes CASSFSTNEKLFF.

The rearrangement links TRBV7-8 to TRBJ2-5; 9 bases line up with TRBD2. CDR3 size: 16 residues. V lost 3 bases to trimming and J lost 4 bases; unmatched junction nucleotides: 9. Germline-derived CDR1 and CDR2 are SGHVS and FQNEAQ. CDR3 loop: CASSFLASGTAETQYF. The CDR3, as DNA: TGTGCCAGCAGCTTCCTCGCTAGCGGGACGGCAGAGACCCAGTACTTC.

The chain combines TRBV28 with TRBJ1-2; tentative D call: TRBD1 (5 bases). The V gene lost 4 bases and the J gene lost 2 bases, with 11 bases spanning the gap. The CDR3 extends over 14 amino acids. The V gene's germline CDR1 is MDHEN and CDR2 SYDVKM. CDR3 sequence reads: CASSSPGRNYGYTF. DNA for the CDR3: TGTGCCAGCAGTTCGCCGGGACGGAACTATGGCTACACCTTC.

This chain connects TRBV29-1 to TRBJ2-2, with D unresolved. Between the trimmed V and J ends, which lost 0 bases and 2 bases, there was a span of 4 bases. Germline lookup yields CDR1 SQVTM and CDR2 ANQGSEA. This CDR3 spans 13 amino acids. The CDR3 spells CSVEEGNTGELFF. The CDR3 coding sequence is TGCAGCGTTGAAGAGGGCAACACCGGGGAGCTGTTTTTT.

The chain carries TRBV7-8 and TRBJ2-3, with D perhaps TRBD2 (6 bases). This CDR3 is built from 14 residues. Trimming cost V 5 bases and J 4 bases, with 13 bases left between them. CDR1 SGHVS and CDR2 FQNEAQ come from the germline V gene. CDR3 residues: CASSPPQRADTQYF. The CDR3 coding sequence is TGTGCCAGCAGCCCCCCGCAGCGGGCAGATACGCAGTATTTT.

The chain is built from TRBV2 and TRBJ1-2; 7 nucleotides match TRBD1. J was trimmed by 5 bases and V by 6 bases; bases with no gene match: 6. Germline-derived CDR1 and CDR2 are SNHLY and FYNNEI. This CDR3 comprises 13 residues. In nucleotides, the CDR3 is TGTGCCAGCAGGGGGGGGACAGCATATGGCTACACCTTC. Translating gives CASRGGTAYGYTF.

The chain has TRBV7-9 and TRBJ1-2, with a weak D call TRBD1 (5 bases). Trimming stripped 1 base from V and 5 bases from J, with 14 bases between. The CDR3 is made up of 15 amino acids. CDR1 SEHNR and CDR2 FQNEAQ come from the germline V gene (reference sequence). DNA for the CDR3: TGTGCCAGCAGCTTAGGCCAGGGTTACACGTATGGCTACACCTTC. As protein: CASSLGQGYTYGYTF.

The chain links TRBV4-3 to TRBJ1-2; TRBD1 might be the D (6 bases). The CDR3 spans 12 residues. V was pared by 1 base and J by 14 bases, with 14 bases between. Germline values: CDR1 LGHNA, CDR2 YSLEER. CDR3 DNA: TGCGCCAGCAGCCAAGCAGGACAGTCCAATACCTTC. Protein: CASSQAGQSNTF.

This clone has only one observation. The chain has TRBV7-9 and TRBJ1-1, with unresolved D. Germline V CDR1 and CDR2: SEHNR, FQNEAQ (reference sequence). Trimming took 4 bases from V and 8 from J, leaving 14 bases between them. This CDR3 has 13 residues. CDR3 sequence reads: CASSSPLGEEAFF. CDR3 in DNA: TGTGCCAGCAGCTCCCCACTTGGTGAAGAAGCTTTCTTT.

In its sample, this clone ranks as medium-sized. This chain connects TRBV10-3 to TRBJ1-1; D is possibly TRBD1 (5 bases). The germline V gene has CDR1 ENHRY and CDR2 SYGVKD. This CDR3 is 16 amino acids long. Trimming removed 2 bases from V and 3 bases from J, with 16 bases in between. The CDR3 DNA reads as TGTGCCATCAGTGAGGCCGGGTGGGGGGAGGACACTGAAGCTTTCTTT. Translated: CAISEAGWGEDTEAFF.

The chain joins TRBV5-4 to TRBJ2-2, with D maybe TRBD2 (5 bases). The CDR3 is 16 residues long. Germline V gene sequence: CDR1 SGHNT, CDR2 YYREEE (reference sequence). V was trimmed by 4 bases and J by 1 base, leaving 14 bases between them. The CDR3 protein is CASSLIRTLNTGELFF. In nucleotides, the CDR3 is TGTGCCAGCAGCCTGATAAGGACTTTGAACACCGGGGAGCTGTTTTTT.

This rearrangement joins TRBV9 to TRBJ1-4; 7 nucleotides align to TRBD1. Germline V gene lookup returns CDR1 SGDLS and CDR2 YYNGEE. The CDR3 consists of 15 residues. Trimming took 2 bases from V and 4 from J; bases not matched to a gene: 5. CDR3 nucleotide sequence: TGTGCCAGCAGCGTCGGACAGGACAGTAATGAAAAACTGTTTTTT. This encodes CASSVGQDSNEKLFF.